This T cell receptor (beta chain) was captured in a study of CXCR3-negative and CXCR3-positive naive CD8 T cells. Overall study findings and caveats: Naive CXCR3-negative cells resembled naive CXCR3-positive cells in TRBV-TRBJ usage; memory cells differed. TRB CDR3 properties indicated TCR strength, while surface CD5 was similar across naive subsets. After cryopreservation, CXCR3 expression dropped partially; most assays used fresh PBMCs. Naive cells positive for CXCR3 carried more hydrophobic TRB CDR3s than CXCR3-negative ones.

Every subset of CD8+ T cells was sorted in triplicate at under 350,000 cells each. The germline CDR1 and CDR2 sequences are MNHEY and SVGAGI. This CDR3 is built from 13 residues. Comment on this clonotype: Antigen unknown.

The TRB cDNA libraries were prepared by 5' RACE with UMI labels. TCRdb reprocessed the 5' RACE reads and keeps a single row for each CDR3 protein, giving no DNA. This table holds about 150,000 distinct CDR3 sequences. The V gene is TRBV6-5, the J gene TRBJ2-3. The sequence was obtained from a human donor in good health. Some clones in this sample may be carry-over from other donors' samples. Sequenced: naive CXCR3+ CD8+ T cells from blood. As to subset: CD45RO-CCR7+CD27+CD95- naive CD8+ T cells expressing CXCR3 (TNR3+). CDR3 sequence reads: CASSYRAGDTQYF.